This T cell receptor beta chain was sequenced in a study of CD8 T cells in Susac syndrome. Random hexamers served to reverse transcribe about 0.5 to 1 ug RNA. Amplification of the TCR beta CDR3 was carried out by immunoSEQ multiplex PCR, which spanned a total of 54 Vbeta and 13 Jbeta segments. TCRdb analysed the immunoSEQ multiplex PCR reads with MiXCR anew, one entry per CDR3 protein. The table has about 280,000 distinct CDR3 sequences, 80% to 90% seen once. The CDR3 runs 14 residues. The germline V and J ends were trimmed by 4 bases and 7 bases, with 14 bases remaining between them. Germline loops: CDR1 SGHVS, CDR2 FNYEAQ. From blood CD8+ and CD4+ T cells, the TCR beta chain was sequenced.

The source material was CD8+ T cells from PBMCs. The receptor was isolated from a human donor with multiple sclerosis. The rearrangement joins TRBV7-6 to TRBJ2-1, with unresolved D. CDR3: CASSSSWSENEQFF. The DNA of the CDR3 is TGTGCCAGCAGCTCCTCTTGGTCCGAGAATGAGCAGTTCTTC.